A single sample is the source of the 15 T cell receptor beta chains below, sequenced in a study of T cell repertoires in cytomegalovirus infection. MiXCR, run by TCRdb on the reads, gives a single entry per CDR3 protein. This sample has fewer than 300,000 distinct CDR3 sequences, with over 20% found just once. The sequencing input was PBMCs. Receptors originate from a human donor in good health (CMV status not recorded). Some clones in this sample may be carry-over from other donors' samples.

This chain links TRBV7-9 with TRBJ2-3; TRBD1 agrees at 7 bases. The CDR3 sequence is 15 residues long. Germline V gene lookup returns CDR1 SEHNR and CDR2 FQNEAQ (reference sequence). V trimming: 3 bases; J trimming: 4 bases; junction bases outside the gene matches: 7. CDR3 in amino acids: CASSFDRAFADTQYF. The CDR3 coding sequence is TGTGCCAGCAGCTTCGACAGGGCTTTCGCAGATACGCAGTATTTT.

The sample holds many counts of this clonotype. The DNA for the CDR3 is TGTGCCAGCAGCTTAGGACAGACCCAGTACTTC. This gives the protein CASSLGQTQYF. The rearrangement joins TRBV7-9 to TRBJ2-5; D unresolved. Per germline, CDR1 SEHNR and CDR2 FQNEAQ (reference sequence). V was pared by 1 base and J by 6 bases, with 3 bases between. The CDR3 extends over 11 amino acids.

This clonotype was seen repeatedly, ten times or more. The gene calls are TRBV7-9 and TRBJ2-1, with 11 bases that match TRBD2. After removal of 2 bases from V and 5 bases from J, the junction contained 2 bases not matched to a gene. Germline assignment: CDR1 SEHNR and CDR2 FQNEAQ (reference sequence). The CDR3 sequence is 15 residues long. CDR3 protein: CASSLQLAGDNEQFF. DNA for the CDR3: TGTGCCAGCAGCTTACAACTAGCGGGAGACAATGAGCAGTTCTTC.

The genes are TRBV28 and TRBJ2-1, with 13 bases matching TRBD2. V trimming: 4 bases; J trimming: 12 bases; junction bases outside the gene matches: 24. Germline CDR1 reads MDHEN; CDR2 reads SYDVKM. CDR3 length: 20 amino acids. The CDR3 DNA reads TGTGCCAGCAGTTCAAGAACTAGCGGGAGGGCCCTTTTTGGGCCGGGCGGGCAGTTCTTC. Translation gives CASSSRTSGRALFGPGGQFF.

This chain uses TRBV7-6 with TRBJ2-1, with a weak D call TRBD1 (5 bases). The CDR3 length is 15 residues. With 1 base removed from V and 7 bases from J, the gap between germline ends came to 14 bases. Germline V gives CDR1 SGHVS, CDR2 FNYEAQ. The CDR3 spells CASSLDRTPGNEQFF. CDR3 coding DNA: TGTGCCAGCAGCTTAGACAGGACCCCTGGGAATGAGCAGTTCTTC.

This clonotype was counted at least ten times. The chain recombines TRBV20-1 with TRBJ2-1; 8 bases are shared with TRBD2. CDR1 and CDR2 from the germline V gene are DFQATT and SNEGSKA (reference sequence). This CDR3 region has 14 residues. V shed 5 bases, J shed 0 bases, and the junction held 3 bases outside the gene matches. CDR3 loop: CSAPAGASYNEQFF. CDR3 DNA sequence: TGCAGTGCTCCAGCGGGAGCCTCCTACAATGAGCAGTTCTTC.

This clonotype was counted many times. CDR3 amino acids: CASSLITSGDYEQYF. CDR3 DNA sequence: TGTGCCAGCAGTCTAATAACTAGCGGAGACTACGAGCAGTACTTC. The gene calls are TRBV7-2 and TRBJ2-7; 8 bases are shared with TRBD2. CDR3 length equals 15 residues. V lost 6 bases to trimming and J lost 3 bases; unmatched junction nucleotides: 10. Germline lookup yields CDR1 SGHTA and CDR2 FQGNSA.

This chain uses TRBV11-2 with TRBJ1-4; D not certain. The CDR3 length is 15 residues. The germline gives CDR1 SGHAT, CDR2 FQNNGV. The V gene lost 6 bases and the J gene lost 0 bases, with 11 bases spanning the gap. The CDR3 here is CASSRNSATNEKLFF. The CDR3 DNA sequence: TGTGCCAGCAGTCGTAACAGTGCAACTAATGAAAAACTGTTTTTT. Complete variable domain (other parts from reference TRBV11-2 and TRBJ1-4): EAGVAQSPRYKIIEKRQSVAFWCNPISGHATLYWYQQILGQGPKLLIQFQNNGVVDDSQLPKDRFSAERLKGVDSTLKIQPAKLEDSAVYLCASSRNSATNEKLFFGSGTQLSVL.

There are many counts of this clonotype. The chain employs TRBV28 and TRBJ2-7, with D possibly called TRBD1 or TRBD2 (5 bases each). The germline V gene encodes CDR1 MDHEN and CDR2 SYDVKM. This CDR3 is built from 15 residues. Trimming cost V 6 bases and J 1 base, with 16 bases left between them. The CDR3 bases are TGTGCCAGCAGCTTGATGGGGACCGGGTCCTACGAGCAGTACTTC. This codes for CASSLMGTGSYEQYF.

This clonotype has at least ten counts. Its ends do not fully match the called genes, so a read error is possible. The V and J genes are TRBV7-2 and TRBJ2-1; 11 bases map to TRBD1. The CDR3 is 16 amino acids. Germline V CDR1 and CDR2: SGHTA, FQGNSA. The CDR3 region is CASSLYGTGGTSLRIF. In nucleotides, the CDR3 is TGTGCCAGCAGCTTATATGGGACAGGGGGGACTAGCCTTAGGATCTTC.

There are a few counts of this clonotype. The V and J genes are TRBV29-1 and TRBJ1-2; TRBD1 might be the D (5 bases). The germline CDR1 and CDR2 sequences are SQVTM and ANQGSEA. V was shortened by 5 bases and J by 1 base, with 11 bases between the two germline ends. The CDR3 length is 13 residues. CDR3 protein: CSVYGTVNYGYTF. For the CDR3, the DNA is TGCAGCGTTTATGGGACCGTTAACTATGGCTACACCTTC.

In this sample, this clonotype turned up a few times. V is TRBV6-1 and J is TRBJ2-7, with D perhaps matching TRBD2 (6 bases). This CDR3 has 16 residues. V shed 4 bases and J shed 3 bases, with 19 bases lying between them. Per the germline V gene, CDR1 is MNHNS and CDR2 is SASEGT. CDR3 in DNA: TGTGCCAGCAGTGGGAGCTGGGGCACTAGCAGCTACGAGCAGTACTTC. Protein product: CASSGSWGTSSYEQYF.

This clonotype was counted many times. The chain couples TRBV2 to TRBJ2-7, with 11 bases identical to TRBD1. The length of the CDR3 is 15 residues. Germline V gives CDR1 SNHLY, CDR2 FYNNEI. V gave up 5 bases and J gave up 1 base; unmatched junction bases: 4. In DNA, the CDR3 is TGTGCCAGCAGTTTGGGGACAGGGGGATCCTACGAGCAGTACTTC. Amino acid sequence: CASSLGTGGSYEQYF. The full variable domain, rest sourced from reference TRBV2 and TRBJ2-7, is EPEVTQTPSHQVTQMGQEVILRCVPISNHLYFYWYRQILGQKVEFLVSFYNNEISEKSEIFDDQFSVERPDGSNFTLKIRSTKLEDSAMYFCASSLGTGGSYEQYFGPGTRLTVT.

This clonotype was detected many times. The J gene is TRBJ2-1, the V gene TRBV7-2; the match to TRBD2 covers 8 bases. Germline V CDR1 and CDR2: SGHTA, FQGNSA. J lost 13 bases, V lost 1 base, and 12 bases had no gene match. The CDR3 sequence is 15 residues long. CDR3 coding DNA: TGTGCCAGCAGCTTAGGGATTACAATGAGCGGGGGTCAGTTCTTC. This codes for CASSLGITMSGGQFF.

This clonotype was seen at least ten times. The CDR3 DNA follows: TGTGCCAGCAGCTTACAATCGAACTCCTACGAGCAGTACTTC. The encoded protein is CASSLQSNSYEQYF. The gene calls are TRBV7-2 and TRBJ2-7, with no clear D. Trimming took off 2 bases at V and 0 bases at J, with 8 bases between the two ends. The germline CDR1 and CDR2 sequences are SGHTA and FQGNSA. This CDR3 is 14 amino acids long.